The entry that follows covers one T cell receptor (beta chain) sequence. The data stem from a study of blood T cell repertoires in COVID-19. Study overall: Researchers got acute and convalescent COVID-19 samples from the United States, Italy and Spain. PBMCs, B-cell-depleted T cells, or T cells provided the cDNA or gDNA that made up the material.

The CDR3 contains 18 residues. Germline CDR1 SEHNR, CDR2 FQNEAQ (reference sequence). J gave up 3 bases and V 2 bases, and 10 bases lay outside the gene matches. Original handling: Nucleated cell counts were estimated from reference gene primer amplification. Assay: immunoSEQ multiplex PCR; the TCRdb copy retains only in-frame clones and omits some. V and J calls and clone size come straight from that table; D and trimming were deduced from the DNA. The sample includes 65,000 to 85,000 clones, 75% to 90% of them seen just once. Sequencing used peripheral blood. The receptor was derived from a man aged 50 to 60 with acute or convalescent COVID-19. The J gene is TRBJ2-2, the V gene TRBV7-9; TRBD1 matches 9 bases. As DNA, the CDR3 is TGTGCCAGCAGCTTAAGGAAGTTAGGGACAGGGCACACCGGGGAGCTGTTTTTT. Translation: CASSLRKLGTGHTGELFF. The variable domain in full, with the rest retrieved from reference TRBV7-9 and TRBJ2-2, is DTGVSQNPRHKITKRGQNVTFRCDPISEHNRLYWYRQTLGQGPEFLTYFQNEAQLEKSRLLSDRFSAERPKGSFSTLEIQRTEQGDSAMYLCASSLRKLGTGHTGELFFGEGSRLTVL.